A selection of T cell receptor beta chains follows, all from one sample in a study of OX40 agonist ivuxolimab in advanced cancers. The table came from immunoSEQ multiplex PCR; TCRdb's copy has only in-frame clones and leaves some out. This table has about 66,000 clones, more than 75% appearing once. The starting material was CD4+ or CD8+ T cells sorted from blood, obtained in a trial of the OX40 agonist ivuxolimab. The receptors shown here come from an adult with an advanced solid tumor such as melanoma, head and neck, liver or kidney cancer. The CDR3 runs from the conserved cysteine through the conserved F or W. The D gene is left open where the match is weak. Expanded clones get a size class; other rows say once, few or many, or leave the size out.

TRBV10-2,TRBJ1-5,NA,TRBD1,TGCGCCAGCAGCCCGGACAGGGTTCTACATTTT,CASSPDRVLHF
TRBV18,TRBJ1-1,NA,NA,TGTGCCAGCTCAGCTCAGGGACTTGCGGAAGCTTTCTTT,CASSAQGLAEAFF
TRBV29-1,TRBJ1-1,NA,TRBD1,TGCAGCGCGGACAGGGGGCAAGGCACTGAAGCTTTCTTT,CSADRGQGTEAFF
TRBV6-1,TRBJ1-2,NA,NA,TGTGCCAGCAGTGAACTGATACAGGGTAACTATGGCTACACCTTC,CASSELIQGNYGYTF
TRBV19,TRBJ2-3,NA,NA,TGTGCCAGTAGTATTCCTCAGGCGGCAGATACGCAGTATTTT,CASSIPQAADTQYF
TRBV9,TRBJ1-2,NA,TRBD1,TGTGCCAGCAGCGTAGGGGGCGGCAGGGGGCGTTATGGCTACACCTTC,CASSVGGGRGRYGYTF
TRBV5-5,TRBJ1-5,NA,NA,TGTGCCAGCAGTCTGGGGGGGCCCCAGCATTTT,CASSLGGPQHF
TRBV6-5,TRBJ2-1,NA,TRBD2,TGTGCCAGCAGTTACGCGGGGGGGAATGAGCAGTTCTTC,CASSYAGGNEQFF
TRBV7-2,TRBJ1-1,NA,NA,TGTGCCAGCAGCTCACTCCCGTCGGGGGTAACTGAAGCTTTCTTT,CASSSLPSGVTEAFF
TRBV7-9,TRBJ2-5,NA,TRBD2,TGTGCCAGCAGCAGAGCGGGGGGCCCCCAAGAGACCCAGTACTTC,CASSRAGGPQETQYF
TRBV19,TRBJ1-2,NA,NA,TGTGCCAGTAGCGAGGAGAGAGATCCCTTTTCTAGCGGCTACACCTTC,CASSEERDPFSSGYTF
TRBV4-1,TRBJ2-3,NA,TRBD2,TGCGCCAGCAGCCAAGTCCTAATAGCGGGGGGGCCAGATACGCAGTATTTT,CASSQVLIAGGPDTQYF
TRBV7-8,TRBJ1-1,NA,NA,TGTGCCAGCAGCTTATATGAACAGGCGAACACTGAAGCTTTCTTT,CASSLYEQANTEAFF
TRBV7-8,TRBJ2-1,NA,NA,TGTGCCAGCAGCTCTAGGGGAGATGAGCAGTTCTTC,CASSSRGDEQFF
TRBV6-1,TRBJ1-6,NA,NA,TGTGCCAGCAGTGAAGCGGCGGTCAAGGACACCCTCCACTTT,CASSEAAVKDTLHF
TRBV7-9,TRBJ1-5,few,NA,TGTGCCAGCAGCTTACTGGGGGATCAGCCCCAGCATTTT,CASSLLGDQPQHF
TRBV11-3,TRBJ2-2,NA,NA,TGTGCCAGCAGCTTAGATGGGTTCGGGGAGCTGTTTTTT,CASSLDGFGELFF
TRBV6-5,TRBJ2-3,NA,TRBD2,TGTGCCAGCAATCTAGCGGGCTCAGATACGCAGTATTTT,CASNLAGSDTQYF
TRBV6-1,TRBJ1-6,NA,NA,TGTGCCAGCAGCGACGGACAGTTTAATTCACCCCTCCACTTT,CASSDGQFNSPLHF
TRBV4-3,TRBJ1-1,NA,NA,TGCGCCAGCAGCCAAGTCCTCCGCACTGAAGCTTTCTTT,CASSQVLRTEAFF
TRBV4-2,TRBJ1-2,NA,TRBD1,TGTGCCAGCAGCCAAGGACCACAGGGGGCGGACTATGGCTACACCTTC,CASSQGPQGADYGYTF
TRBV7-6,TRBJ1-1,NA,NA,TGTGCCAGCAGCTCCCCGGCGACAGGAGCTTTCTTT,CASSSPATGAFF
TRBV9,TRBJ1-4,NA,TRBD1,TGTGCCAGCAGCCGGGACAGGGGAGTGGAAAAACTGTTTTTT,CASSRDRGVEKLFF
TRBV19,TRBJ1-5,NA,TRBD1,TGTGCCAGTCGCCGGGACAGGGGTAGCAATCAGCCCCAGCATTTT,CASRRDRGSNQPQHF
TRBV7-9,TRBJ2-3,NA,NA,TGTGCCAGCAGGAATCTGGGGTTAGATACGCAGTATTTT,CASRNLGLDTQYF
TRBV27,TRBJ1-1,NA,NA,TGTGCCAGCAGGAAGGGTCTGGCCACTGAAGCTTTCTTT,CASRKGLATEAFF
TRBV7-2,TRBJ1-1,NA,NA,TGTGCCAGCAGCTTAGCGCCCTCACCCGGTACTGAAGCTTTCTTT,CASSLAPSPGTEAFF
TRBV19,TRBJ2-4,NA,NA,TGTGCCAGTAGTATAATCGGAACCGGGAACATTCAGTACTTC,CASSIIGTGNIQYF
TRBV7-8,TRBJ2-5,NA,NA,TGTGCCAGCAGCTCGGCTCGTCAAGAGACCCAGTACTTC,CASSSARQETQYF
TRBV19,TRBJ1-1,NA,NA,TGTGCCAGTAAATCGAGGGTTAGTACTGAAGCTTTCTTT,CASKSRVSTEAFF
TRBV6-6,TRBJ1-2,NA,NA,TGTGCCAGCAAGGATGACAGCTGGCGGGATGGCTACACCTTC,CASKDDSWRDGYTF
TRBV27,TRBJ2-1,NA,TRBD2,TGTGCCAGCAGTTCCTCCCTAGCGGGCCCTCGGGAGCAGTTCTTC,CASSSSLAGPREQFF
TRBV28,TRBJ1-1,NA,NA,TGTGCCAGTGGACTATCAGCATTAGAAGCTTTCTTT,CASGLSALEAFF
TRBV10-3,TRBJ1-2,NA,NA,TGTGCCATCAGTGATGTAAAGGCCGAAATTAACTATGGCTACACCTTC,CAISDVKAEINYGYTF
TRBV5-4,TRBJ2-1,NA,TRBD2,TGTGCCAGCAGCCCCCTAAGCGGGGGCCTTTTGAATGAGCAGTTCTTC,CASSPLSGGLLNEQFF
TRBV7-9,TRBJ1-2,NA,TRBD1,TGTGCCAGCAGCTTCTCCGGGACAGGGGATTATGGCTACACCTTC,CASSFSGTGDYGYTF
TRBV9,TRBJ1-3,NA,NA,TGTGCCAGCAGCCCTGAGATCTCTGGAAACACCATATATTTT,CASSPEISGNTIYF
TRBV7-2,TRBJ1-4,NA,NA,TGTGCCAGCAGCTCGGGAGCAAATGAAAAACTGTTTTTT,CASSSGANEKLFF
TRBV7-9,TRBJ1-4,NA,TRBD1,TGTGCCAGCAGCCGAGGGACAGGGGGCGCGGGGTCTAATGAAAAACTGTTTTTT,CASSRGTGGAGSNEKLFF
TRBV5-1,TRBJ2-2,NA,TRBD1,TGCGCCAGCAGCTCGGGACAGAACGAGGTCGGGGAGCTGTTTTTT,CASSSGQNEVGELFF
TRBV5-5,TRBJ2-7,NA,NA,TGTGCCAGCAGCCCGCCCCGGGTTCTCTACGAGCAGTACTTC,CASSPPRVLYEQYF
TRBV27,TRBJ2-2,NA,TRBD1,TGTGCCAGCAGTTTACTGACAGGGGTGGGCACCGGGGAGCTGTTTTTT,CASSLLTGVGTGELFF
TRBV19,TRBJ1-1,NA,NA,TGTGCCAGTAGTATTCCGGGAGCCCCCGCAGCTTTCTTT,CASSIPGAPAAFF
TRBV4-3,TRBJ1-2,NA,TRBD1,TGCGCCAGCAGCCAAGAGACAGGGGCGGGCTACACCTTC,CASSQETGAGYTF
TRBV6-5,TRBJ1-2,NA,NA,TGTGCCAGCAGCCCTGGGAGCCCCTCGGACTATGGCTACACCTTC,CASSPGSPSDYGYTF
TRBV10-3,TRBJ2-6,NA,NA,TGTGCCATCAGTGAGTTACAGGGTGCTGGGGCCAACGTCCTGACTTTC,CAISELQGAGANVLTF
TRBV4-1,TRBJ1-5,NA,NA,TGCGCCAGCAGCCAAGATTACGGGGACATCAGCAATCAGCCCCAGCATTTT,CASSQDYGDISNQPQHF
TRBV7-2,TRBJ1-6,few,TRBD1,TGTGCCAGCAGCTTGACAGGGGGTAGTAATTCACCCCTCCACTTT,CASSLTGGSNSPLHF
TRBV19,TRBJ1-2,once,NA,TGTGCCAGTAGTGGACTGGGCCCCGGCGGCTACACCTTC,CASSGLGPGGYTF
TRBV4-2,TRBJ2-1,NA,NA,TGTGCCAGCAGCCAATGGGGGGGGCGTTTGGCGCAAGGGGACAATGAGCAGTTCTTC,CASSQWGGRLAQGDNEQFF
TRBV6-1,TRBJ1-5,NA,NA,TGTGCCAGCAGTGGGGGCTTAAGGGGAATCTCACAGCCCCAGCATTTT,CASSGGLRGISQPQHF
TRBV5-6,TRBJ2-7,NA,NA,TGTGCCAGCAGCTTCGGACCAACCTACGAGCAGTACTTC,CASSFGPTYEQYF
TRBV5-1,TRBJ1-6,NA,TRBD1,TGCGCCAGCAGCTTGGGGACAGGGATCTCTTCACCCCTCCACTTT,CASSLGTGISSPLHF
TRBV18,TRBJ2-1,NA,NA,TGTGCCAGCTCACCAGGGCTAGACCAAGGTGAGCAGTTCTTC,CASSPGLDQGEQFF
TRBV6-5,TRBJ1-2,NA,NA,TGTGCCAGCAGTTGGCGTGGGGCTGGCTACACCTTC,CASSWRGAGYTF
TRBV13,TRBJ1-2,once,NA,TGTGCCAGCAGCTTGAGGGACCGGGATGGCTACACCTTC,CASSLRDRDGYTF
TRBV27,TRBJ1-3,few,NA,TGTGCCAGCAGCAGGAGCTCTGGAAACACCATATATTTT,CASSRSSGNTIYF
TRBV29-1,TRBJ2-5,NA,NA,TGCAGCGTTGAAGGTTCGGACCAAGAGACCCAGTACTTC,CSVEGSDQETQYF
TRBV5-1,TRBJ2-5,NA,NA,TGCGCCAGCAAACCGTCACCGACAGGTCTCCAAGAGACCCAGTACTTC,CASKPSPTGLQETQYF
TRBV19,TRBJ2-2,once,NA,TGTGCCAGTAGTATGACTGCTAACGCCGGGGAGCTGTTTTTT,CASSMTANAGELFF